One and the same sample provided the 14 T cell receptor beta chains below, sequenced in a study of shared clonotypes between healthy human individuals. Libraries were prepared by immunoSEQ multiplex PCR; TCRdb keeps only in-frame clonotypes and omits some of them. The sample has about 2.4 million clones, over 85% seen once; the top ten hold about 0.34%. The sequenced sample consisted of naive CD4+ T cells from PBMCs. Sample subset: CD45RA+ positively selected. Every receptor here comes from a man between 18 and 35 years old in good health. Some clones in this sample may be carry-over from other donors' samples.

The chain has TRBV30 and TRBJ1-4; TRBD1 might be the D (5 bases). V lost 4 bases and J lost 11, with 20 bases in between. Germline CDR1 GTSNPN, CDR2 SVGIG (reference sequence). CDR3 length: 14 residues. Written as DNA, the CDR3 is TGTGCCTGGAACATGGTGGCCGGGGGATCTAAACTGTTTTTT. Residues: CAWNMVAGGSKLFF.

The CDR3 loop is CASSGSSGGGKEKLFF. The CDR3 DNA reads TGTGCCAGCAGCGGATCATCAGGGGGCGGAAAGGAAAAACTGTTTTTT. V gene TRBV6-6 combines with J gene TRBJ1-4, with TRBD1 matching 8 bases. After removal of 6 bases from V and 8 bases from J, the junction contained 14 bases not matched to a gene. Germline CDR1 reads MNHNY; CDR2 reads SVGAGI (reference sequence). This CDR3 has 16 residues.

V usage is TRBV11-3 and J usage is TRBJ2-1, with 7 bases matching TRBD2. Germline assignment: CDR1 SGHNT and CDR2 YENEEA. The CDR3 has 13 residues. Germline trimming cut 5 bases from V and 8 bases from J; bases unmatched to any gene: 6. DNA of the CDR3: TGTGCCAGCAGCCTAGGACTAGATGATGAGCAGTTCTTC. This encodes CASSLGLDDEQFF. Full variable domain (outside the CDR3, taken from reference TRBV11-3 and TRBJ2-1): EAGVVQSPRYKIIEKKQPVAFWCNPISGHNTLYWYLQNLGQGPELLIRYENEEAVDDSQLPKDRFSAERLKGVDSTLKIQPAELGDSAVYLCASSLGLDDEQFFGPGTRLTVL.

The V call is TRBV5-4, the J call TRBJ1-2; the D is unclear. Germline V gene data show CDR1 as SGHNT and CDR2 as YYREEE (reference sequence). The CDR3 totals 13 residues. Trimming shortened V by 0 bases and J by 4 bases, and 7 bases separated the two germline ends. The CDR3 loop reads CASSLVPAYGYTF. The CDR3 coding sequence is TGTGCCAGCAGCTTGGTTCCAGCCTATGGCTACACCTTC.

The chain combines TRBV9 with TRBJ2-3; 10 bases align to TRBD2. From germline, CDR1 is SGDLS and CDR2 YYNGEE. This CDR3 has 16 amino acids. V dropped 0 bases and J dropped 4; count of bases not matched to a gene: 5. In DNA, the CDR3 is TGTGCCAGCAGCGTAGACGCTAGCGGGAGATCAGATACGCAGTATTTT. Translation: CASSVDASGRSDTQYF.

CDR3 sequence reads: CASSLGLQGIYEQYF. The CDR3 region has the DNA TGCGCCAGCAGCTTGGGACTACAGGGGATCTACGAGCAGTACTTC. V and J are TRBV5-1 and TRBJ2-7; TRBD1 aligns across 7 bases. Trimming cost V 0 bases and J 3 bases; bases outside gene matches: 6. This CDR3 is 15 amino acids long. In germline, CDR1 is SGHRS, CDR2 YFSETQ.

The chain has TRBV19 and TRBJ1-2; TRBD1 is a possible D gene (5 bases). Germline V lookup: CDR1 LNHDA, CDR2 SQIVND (reference sequence). There are 13 residues in the CDR3. V lost 6 bases to trimming and J lost 6 bases, with 14 bases between them. The CDR3 DNA follows: TGTGCCAGTAGGGCTCTGGGGCTTAATGGCTACACCTTC. It codes for CASRALGLNGYTF. Supplemented by reference TRBV19 and TRBJ1-2, the full variable domain reads DGGITQSPKYLFRKEGQNVTLSCEQNLNHDAMYWYRQDPGQGLRLIYYSQIVNDFQKGDIAEGYSVSREKKESFPLTVTSAQKNPTAFYLCASRALGLNGYTFGSGTRLTVV.

The chain employs TRBV9 and TRBJ2-3, with D maybe TRBD2 (5 bases). V was pared by 7 bases and J by 1 base, with 13 bases between. CDR1 is SGDLS, CDR2 YYNGEE, per germline. This CDR3 is built from 14 residues. CDR3: CASGPEVRTDTQYF. The CDR3 coding sequence is TGTGCCAGCGGTCCGGAGGTCCGCACAGATACGCAGTATTTT.

The rearrangement joins TRBV18 to TRBJ1-1; D ambiguous. V was clipped by 0 bases and J by 3 bases, with 8 bases between them. The germline V gene encodes CDR1 KGHSH and CDR2 LQKENI. The CDR3 totals 14 residues. The CDR3 sequence is CASSPPSVDTEAFF. In nucleotides, the CDR3 is TGTGCCAGCTCACCACCTTCTGTTGACACTGAAGCTTTCTTT.

This clone has just one count. This CDR3 reads CASSQHLDSPLHF. The DNA of the CDR3 is TGTGCCAGCAGCCAGCACTTGGATTCACCCCTCCACTTT. The chain uses TRBV7-8 and TRBJ1-6; unclear D gene. This CDR3 has 13 amino acids. V was cut by 5 bases and J by 8 bases, with 10 bases left in between. Looked up from germline, CDR1 is SGHVS and CDR2 is FQNEAQ.

The DNA for the CDR3 is TGCGCCAGCAGCCAGACTCACGGCACAACCTACGAGCAGTACTTC. Protein: CASSQTHGTTYEQYF. The chain links TRBV4-1 to TRBJ2-7; D remains ambiguous. The CDR3 consists of 15 residues. Germline V CDR1 and CDR2: MGHRA, YSYEKL. V was trimmed by 3 bases and J by 2 bases, leaving 14 bases between them.

This clone appeared a single time. The V gene is TRBV18, the J gene TRBJ2-3; D not resolved. The CDR3 loop spans 13 amino acids. Trimming took off 2 bases at V and 6 bases at J, with 9 bases between the two ends. The germline CDR1 and CDR2 sequences are KGHSH and LQKENI. The CDR3: CASSPNRRDTQYF. As DNA, the CDR3 is TGTGCCAGCTCACCAAATCGGCGGGATACGCAGTATTTT.

The V and J genes are TRBV11-3 and TRBJ2-3; the match to TRBD2 covers 8 bases. V trimming: 0 bases; J trimming: 4 bases; junction bases outside the gene matches: 12. The germline V gene has CDR1 SGHNT and CDR2 YENEEA. CDR3 size: 18 residues. In DNA, the CDR3 is TGTGCCAGCAGCTTAGATCGGAGACTAGCGAACGACGCAGATACGCAGTATTTT. Translation gives CASSLDRRLANDADTQYF.

This chain links TRBV5-1 with TRBJ2-7, with 8 bases lining up with TRBD2. The CDR3 consists of 16 residues. CDR1 and CDR2 from the germline V gene are SGHRS and YFSETQ. Trimming removed 1 base from V and 1 base from J; junction bases left unmatched: 7. Here the CDR3 DNA reads TGCGCCAGCAGCTTGATCCCGACTAGCGTATCCTACGAGCAGTACTTC. Protein sequence: CASSLIPTSVSYEQYF. The whole variable domain, filled in from reference TRBV5-1 and TRBJ2-7, reads KAGVTQTPRYLIKTRGQQVTLSCSPISGHRSVSWYQQTPGQGLQFLFEYFSETQRNKGNFPGRFSGRQFSNSRSEMNVSTLELGDSALYLCASSLIPTSVSYEQYFGPGTRLTVT.